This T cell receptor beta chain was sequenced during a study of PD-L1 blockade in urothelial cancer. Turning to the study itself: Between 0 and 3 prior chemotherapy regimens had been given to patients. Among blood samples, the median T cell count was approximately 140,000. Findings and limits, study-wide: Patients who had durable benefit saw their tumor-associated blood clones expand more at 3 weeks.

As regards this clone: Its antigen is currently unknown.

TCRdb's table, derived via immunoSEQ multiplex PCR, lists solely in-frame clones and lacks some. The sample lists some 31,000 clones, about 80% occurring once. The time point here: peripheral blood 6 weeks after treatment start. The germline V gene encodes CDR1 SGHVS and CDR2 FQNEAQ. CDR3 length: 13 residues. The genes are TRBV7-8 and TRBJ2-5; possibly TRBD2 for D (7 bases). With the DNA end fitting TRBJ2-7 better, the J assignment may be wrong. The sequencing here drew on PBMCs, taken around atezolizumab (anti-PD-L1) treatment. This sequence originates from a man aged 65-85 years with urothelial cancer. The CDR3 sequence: CASSLAGGPEQYF. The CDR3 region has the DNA TGTGCCAGCAGCTTAGCGGGGGGGCCCGAGCAGTACTTC.